This is a list of T cell receptor beta chains from one sample in a study of PD-1 blockade in classical Hodgkin lymphoma. Data came from immunoSEQ multiplex PCR; TCRdb stores just in-frame clones and leaves some out. The sample shows tens of thousands of clones, roughly three quarters of them seen only once. The source was peripheral blood mononuclear cells (PBMCs), collected at baseline. The receptors originated from a human donor with classical Hodgkin lymphoma. Each CDR3 is given with its conserved first and last residue. Each record gives: V gene, clone size, CDR3 length, D gene, J gene, CDR3 DNA, CDR3 protein. The D gene is left open where the match is weak. Clone size is not always given. Where it is, it says once, few, many or a class for expanded clones.

v_gene: TRBV30; abundance: NA; len: 12; d_gene: NA; j_gene: TRBJ1-2; CDR3nt: TGTGCCTGGTTGTTTGGTCCCCTGGGCTACACCTTC; CDR3aa: CAWLFGPLGYTF
v_gene: TRBV28; abundance: NA; len: 18; d_gene: TRBD2; j_gene: TRBJ2-4; CDR3nt: TGTGCCAGCAGCCTGACTAGCGGGAGGTCCCTAGCCAAAAACATTCAGTACTTC; CDR3aa: CASSLTSGRSLAKNIQYF
v_gene: TRBV15; abundance: NA; len: 15; d_gene: TRBD2; j_gene: TRBJ2-2; CDR3nt: TGTGCCACCAGCAGAGATAGGCTAGCGGGTGGGGAGCTGTTTTTT; CDR3aa: CATSRDRLAGGELFF
v_gene: TRBV6-5; abundance: NA; len: 14; d_gene: NA; j_gene: TRBJ1-1; CDR3nt: TGTGCCAGCAGTTACTCGGCCAGGGCTACTGAAGCTTTCTTT; CDR3aa: CASSYSARATEAFF
v_gene: TRBV7-9; abundance: NA; len: 15; d_gene: NA; j_gene: TRBJ1-1; CDR3nt: TGTGCCAGCAGCGTATCAGGGGTCTCAATCACTGAAGCTTTCTTT; CDR3aa: CASSVSGVSITEAFF
v_gene: TRBV6-6; abundance: NA; len: 13; d_gene: TRBD1; j_gene: TRBJ1-1; CDR3nt: TGTGCCAGCAGTTCCGGGACAGTCGAGAAAGCTTTCTTT; CDR3aa: CASSSGTVEKAFF
v_gene: TRBV6-1; abundance: few; len: 17; d_gene: TRBD2; j_gene: TRBJ2-3; CDR3nt: TGTGCCAGCAGTGCCGGGACTAGCGGGAGTCCTACAGATACGCAGTATTTT; CDR3aa: CASSAGTSGSPTDTQYF
v_gene: TRBV9; abundance: few; len: 14; d_gene: NA; j_gene: TRBJ2-5; CDR3nt: TGTGCCAGCAGCCCCCGGACGGGGAAAGAGACCCAGTACTTC; CDR3aa: CASSPRTGKETQYF
v_gene: TRBV27; abundance: NA; len: 11; d_gene: NA; j_gene: TRBJ1-2; CDR3nt: TGTGCCACCCAAGACAGCTATGGCTACACCTTC; CDR3aa: CATQDSYGYTF
v_gene: TRBV12-5; abundance: NA; len: 16; d_gene: NA; j_gene: TRBJ2-2; CDR3nt: TGTGCTAGCCGAACCATTGTTGGGTCCAACACCGGGGAGCTGTTTTTT; CDR3aa: CASRTIVGSNTGELFF
v_gene: TRBV19; abundance: few; len: 16; d_gene: TRBD1; j_gene: TRBJ2-3; CDR3nt: TGTGCCAGTAGTTACCTTGGGACAGGGGGCTCAGATACGCAGTATTTT; CDR3aa: CASSYLGTGGSDTQYF
v_gene: TRBV18; abundance: NA; len: 13; d_gene: NA; j_gene: TRBJ2-7; CDR3nt: TGTGCCAGCTCACCACCCGCGGCTTTCGAGCAGTACTTC; CDR3aa: CASSPPAAFEQYF
v_gene: TRBV27; abundance: NA; len: 13; d_gene: NA; j_gene: TRBJ2-5; CDR3nt: TGTGCCAGCAGTTTTACCATACAAGAGACCCAGTACTTC; CDR3aa: CASSFTIQETQYF
v_gene: TRBV7-2; abundance: NA; len: 14; d_gene: NA; j_gene: TRBJ2-1; CDR3nt: TGTGCCAGCAGCTTAGCGCGTGGCACACCCGAGCAGTTCTTC; CDR3aa: CASSLARGTPEQFF
v_gene: TRBV6-6; abundance: few; len: 16; d_gene: NA; j_gene: TRBJ2-1; CDR3nt: TGTGCCAGCAGTTACTCAGACAGCGCCAAATACAATGAGCAGTTCTTC; CDR3aa: CASSYSDSAKYNEQFF
v_gene: TRBV27; abundance: NA; len: 13; d_gene: NA; j_gene: TRBJ2-7; CDR3nt: TGTGCCAGCAGTTCCCGACAGCACTACGAGCAGTACTTC; CDR3aa: CASSSRQHYEQYF
v_gene: TRBV4-2; abundance: few; len: 14; d_gene: NA; j_gene: TRBJ2-5; CDR3nt: TGTGCCAGCAGCCAAGGGACTCTCCAAGAGACCCAGTACTTC; CDR3aa: CASSQGTLQETQYF
v_gene: TRBV18; abundance: NA; len: 11; d_gene: NA; j_gene: TRBJ2-7; CDR3nt: TGTGCCAGCTCACCATACCGCGAGCAGTACTTC; CDR3aa: CASSPYREQYF
v_gene: TRBV7-9; abundance: NA; len: 14; d_gene: NA; j_gene: TRBJ2-7; CDR3nt: TGTGCCAGCAGCTTAGACGGACTCTCGTACGAGCAGTACTTC; CDR3aa: CASSLDGLSYEQYF